One sample yielded the 3 T cell receptor beta chains listed below, sequenced in a study of cytomegalovirus exposure and HLA in healthy donors. The PCR had 60 Vbeta and 13 Jbeta primers. Only in-frame clones appear in the TCRdb table, and some are missing; sequencing was by immunoSEQ multiplex PCR. Among about 160,000 clones listed, roughly 70% were seen once. The source material was PBMCs. Source of these receptors: a woman younger than 45 in good health and CMV-seronegative.

The V gene is TRBV28, the J gene TRBJ2-2; the D gene is possibly TRBD1 (5 bases). Germline CDR1 MDHEN, CDR2 SYDVKM. The V end lost 5 bases, the J end lost 5 bases, and 15 bases lay between the germline ends. The CDR3 has 15 amino acids. CDR3 nucleotides: TGTGCCAGCAGTACGAACTCCTACAGGACCGGGGAGCTGTTTTTT. Encoded protein: CASSTNSYRTGELFF.

This rearrangement joins TRBV28 to TRBJ2-1; D ambiguous. Trimming took 7 bases from V and 3 from J, leaving 4 bases between them. The CDR3 totals 11 residues. The germline gives CDR1 MDHEN, CDR2 SYDVKM. This CDR3 reads CASTLYNEQFF. The CDR3 DNA follows: TGTGCCAGCACCCTCTACAATGAGCAGTTCTTC.

The chain employs TRBV27 and TRBJ2-1; 9 bases are a match to TRBD2. J gave up 9 bases and V 5 bases, and 5 bases lay outside the gene matches. The germline CDR1 and CDR2 sequences are MNHEY and SMNVEV (reference sequence). CDR3 length equals 13 residues. CDR3 sequence (DNA): TGTGCCAGCAGTACTGGGACTAGCACTGAGCAGTTCTTC. Its protein product is CASSTGTSTEQFF.